The text below deals with one TCR beta chain. Its target is not known. Using immunoSEQ multiplex PCR, the repertoire was profiled, and TCRdb retains in-frame clones only, with some absent. The sample includes about 27,000 clones, about 86% of them seen just once. These data come from a study of OX40 agonist ivuxolimab in advanced cancers. Study details: Among those enrolled, mean age was 60 years (range roughly 23 to 90) and less than 90% were male. Three partial responders included one hepatocellular carcinoma patient and two cutaneous melanoma patients.

The CDR3 sequence is 17 residues long. V dropped 0 bases and J dropped 8; count of bases not matched to a gene: 14. Germline values: CDR1 MNHEY, CDR2 SMNVEV (reference sequence). Overall study results and limits: By week 6 at 0.1 to 3.0 mg/kg, blood CD4+ and CD8+ T cells had expanded clonally.

The material was CD4+ or CD8+ T cells sorted from blood, obtained in a trial of the OX40 agonist ivuxolimab. The receptor was derived from an adult with an advanced solid tumor such as melanoma, head and neck, liver or kidney cancer. The V gene is TRBV27, the J gene TRBJ2-5, with 8 bases aligning to TRBD2. The CDR3 nucleotides read TGTGCCAGCAGTTTATCTCGCAAGCGGGGGCACTTTCAAACCCAGTACTTC. Translated: CASSLSRKRGHFQTQYF.